This note documents a single T cell receptor beta chain sequence. V was pared by 4 bases and J by 8 bases, with 5 bases of the junction left unmatched. The germline V gene encodes CDR1 SGHRS and CDR2 YFSETQ. The CDR3 sequence is 13 residues long. Measured with immunoSEQ multiplex PCR; TCRdb has only the in-frame clones, and not every one. The sample consists of 130,000 or so clones, 85% to 95% of them appearing once. This record comes from a study of OX40 agonist ivuxolimab in advanced cancers. On the study more broadly: Eligibility admitted prior anti-PD-1, anti-PD-L1 or anti-CTLA-4 therapy; 35% to 40% had some.

Sample: CD4+ or CD8+ T cells sorted from blood, taken in a trial of the OX40 agonist ivuxolimab. The TCR sequence derives from an adult with an advanced solid tumor such as melanoma, head and neck, liver or kidney cancer. The chain links TRBV5-1 to TRBJ1-4, with 7 bases aligning to TRBD1. The CDR3 protein is CASSLGQQEKLFF. CDR3 DNA sequence: TGCGCCAGCAGCCTGGGACAGCAAGAAAAACTGTTTTTT.